One and the same sample provided the 31 T cell receptor beta chains below, sequenced in a study of cytomegalovirus exposure and HLA in healthy donors. This table comes from immunoSEQ multiplex PCR, and its TCRdb copy is limited to in-frame clones, with some not included. The sample has roughly 230,000 clones; 90% are singletons. Sequencing was done on a sample of PBMCs. These receptor sequences come from a woman between 25 and 40 years old in good health and CMV-seronegative.

The rearrangement links TRBV28 to TRBJ2-1, with a weak D call TRBD2 (6 bases). CDR1 and CDR2 (germline): MDHEN, SYDVKM. CDR3 length: 15 amino acids. V lost 3 bases, J lost 2 bases, and 11 bases lay in between. This chain's CDR3 is CASSLGGVTYNEQFF. DNA of the CDR3: TGTGCCAGCAGTTTGGGGGGAGTGACCTACAATGAGCAGTTCTTC.

The rearrangement links TRBV6-1 to TRBJ1-4, with D perhaps matching TRBD1 (6 bases). The CDR3 totals 15 residues. Trimming took 7 bases from V and 5 from J, leaving 17 bases between them. The germline gives CDR1 MNHNS, CDR2 SASEGT. Written as DNA, the CDR3 is TGTGCCAGCATGGGGGACAAGTATTCGAATGAAAAACTGTTTTTT. It specifies CASMGDKYSNEKLFF.

DNA of the CDR3: TGTGCCAGCAGGTCGCCCCTCTCTAGGGGTTACGAGCAGTACTTC. It encodes CASRSPLSRGYEQYF. The rearrangement links TRBV2 to TRBJ2-7; a possible D gene is TRBD1 (5 bases). CDR1 SNHLY and CDR2 FYNNEI come from the germline V gene. There are 15 residues in the CDR3. Trimming took 6 bases from V and 4 from J, leaving 19 bases between them. Complete variable domain (other parts from reference TRBV2 and TRBJ2-7): EPEVTQTPSHQVTQMGQEVILRCVPISNHLYFYWYRQILGQKVEFLVSFYNNEISEKSEIFDDQFSVERPDGSNFTLKIRSTKLEDSAMYFCASRSPLSRGYEQYFGPGTRLTVT.

This chain links TRBV29-1 with TRBJ2-3, with TRBD2 identical over 13 bases. The ends lost 5 bases at V and 1 base at J; junction bases unmatched: 21. The CDR3 is made up of 21 amino acids. Per germline, CDR1 SQVTM and CDR2 ANQGSEA. The CDR3 coding sequence is TGCAGCGTTTTTGGGGGGTCCTGGACTAGCGGGAGTAAAGCGCGCACAGATACGCAGTATTTT. Translation: CSVFGGSWTSGSKARTDTQYF.

The gene calls are TRBV7-9 and TRBJ2-3, with D hard to call. CDR1 SEHNR and CDR2 FQNEAQ come from the germline V gene (reference sequence). V lost 1 base and J 2 bases, leaving 13 bases between the germline ends. The CDR3 extends over 16 amino acids. CDR3 in DNA: TGTGCCAGCAGCTTAGTTTCGCTCATGGCCACAGATACGCAGTATTTT. Translation gives CASSLVSLMATDTQYF.

CDR3 loop: CASSPDPLTDTQYF. In DNA, the CDR3 is TGTGCCAGCAGCCCCGACCCACTCACAGATACGCAGTATTTT. The rearrangement joins TRBV6-1 to TRBJ2-3; D is uncertain. This CDR3 comprises 14 residues. Germline CDR1 is MNHNS and CDR2 is SASEGT. Trimming removed 6 bases at V and 2 bases at J, with 12 bases between.

The rearrangement links TRBV27 to TRBJ2-1, with D possibly matching TRBD1 (5 bases). The CDR3 sequence is 15 residues long. V was shortened by 3 bases and J by 1 base, with 10 bases between the two germline ends. CDR1 and CDR2 from the germline V gene are MNHEY and SMNVEV (reference sequence). DNA of the CDR3: TGTGCCAGCAGTTTTGGCCAGGGATCCTACAATGAGCAGTTCTTC. Residues: CASSFGQGSYNEQFF.

V usage is TRBV21-1 and J usage is TRBJ2-7; the table assigns TRBD1, which was not confirmed against the DNA. TRBV21-1 is classified as a pseudogene. This CDR3 has 16 amino acids. CDR3 in DNA: TGTGCCAGCAGCCTGGGCGGGGACAGGGGAGGCTACGAGCAGTACTTC. As protein: CASSLGGDRGGYEQYF.

The rearrangement joins TRBV4-3 to TRBJ2-7; 9 nucleotides match TRBD2. V shed 3 bases and J 2 bases; nucleotides not matched to a gene: 2. CDR3 length: 14 amino acids. Germline V gene data show CDR1 as LGHNA and CDR2 as YSLEER. The CDR3 sequence is CASSQREGPYEQYF. In DNA form, the CDR3 reads TGCGCCAGCAGCCAGCGGGAGGGTCCCTACGAGCAGTACTTC.

The chain joins TRBV27 to TRBJ2-1; TRBD2 aligns across 11 bases. CDR1 MNHEY and CDR2 SMNVEV come from the germline V gene (reference sequence). CDR3 length equals 19 residues. The trim removed 0 bases at V and 8 bases at J, leaving 15 bases unmatched. CDR3 sequence: CASSLSWASGRTRGDEQFF. In DNA, the CDR3 is TGTGCCAGCAGTTTATCGTGGGCTAGCGGGAGGACAAGGGGCGATGAGCAGTTCTTC.

V gene TRBV27 combines with J gene TRBJ1-5; 9 positions match TRBD1. Germline assignment: CDR1 MNHEY and CDR2 SMNVEV (reference sequence). The CDR3 runs 15 residues. The J segment lost 3 bases and the V segment lost 4 bases, leaving 4 bases of the junction unmatched. The CDR3: CASSSGTGTNQPQHF. The CDR3 DNA sequence: TGTGCCAGCAGTTCCGGGACAGGGACCAATCAGCCCCAGCATTTT.

The V gene is TRBV25-1, the J gene TRBJ2-7, with TRBD1 matching 7 bases. Looked up from germline, CDR1 is MGHDK and CDR2 is SYGVNS. V gave up 3 bases and J gave up 2 bases; unmatched junction bases: 7. The CDR3 covers 15 residues. The CDR3 sequence is CASSEQQGLAYEQYF. CDR3 bases: TGTGCCAGCAGTGAGCAACAGGGGTTGGCCTACGAGCAGTACTTC.

J is TRBJ2-1 and V is TRBV6-1; 9 positions agree with TRBD2. The CDR3 has 13 amino acids. Germline assignment: CDR1 MNHNS and CDR2 SASEGT. V was clipped by 7 bases and J by 6 bases; unmatched bases: 4. The CDR3 protein is CASTGAGGNEQFF. CDR3 coding DNA: TGTGCCAGCACTGGAGCGGGAGGCAATGAGCAGTTCTTC.

The rearrangement links TRBV5-6 to TRBJ2-7, with unresolved D. CDR3 size: 11 residues. Germline lookup yields CDR1 SGHDT and CDR2 YYEEEE. The V and J ends lost 3 bases and 3 bases respectively, with 4 bases between them. The chain's CDR3 is CASSYDYEQYF. CDR3 DNA sequence: TGTGCCAGCAGCTACGACTACGAGCAGTACTTC.

The rearrangement links TRBV7-9 to TRBJ1-1, with a tentative D call TRBD1 (5 bases). CDR3 length: 14 residues. Germline assignment: CDR1 SEHNR and CDR2 FQNEAQ (reference sequence). V was pared by 8 bases and J by 3 bases, with 16 bases between. As DNA, the CDR3 is TGTGCCAGCCGGGGCAGGGCAGGCGACACTGAAGCTTTCTTT. Protein: CASRGRAGDTEAFF. The full variable domain, in which reference TRBV7-9 and TRBJ1-1 provide the parts outside the CDR3, is DTGVSQNPRHKITKRGQNVTFRCDPISEHNRLYWYRQTLGQGPEFLTYFQNEAQLEKSRLLSDRFSAERPKGSFSTLEIQRTEQGDSAMYLCASRGRAGDTEAFFGQGTRLTVV.

This chain uses TRBV27 with TRBJ1-1; tentative D call: TRBD1 (6 bases). Trimming shortened V by 7 bases and J by 4 bases, and 13 bases separated the two germline ends. Germline V gene data show CDR1 as MNHEY and CDR2 as SMNVEV (reference sequence). The CDR3 loop spans 13 amino acids. CDR3 in amino acids: CASKQGQSTEAFF. DNA of the CDR3: TGTGCCAGCAAACAGGGTCAAAGCACTGAAGCTTTCTTT.

The chain carries TRBV28 and TRBJ2-3; possibly TRBD2 for D (6 bases). The V end was cut by 4 bases, the J end by 7 bases, with 21 bases between. CDR3 length: 16 residues. In germline, CDR1 is MDHEN, CDR2 SYDVKM. CDR3: CASSSSGTGRRYTQYF. Here the CDR3 DNA reads TGTGCCAGCAGTTCCTCCGGGACTGGGAGGCGTTATACGCAGTATTTT.

This clone was counted a single time. The chain links TRBV9 to TRBJ2-3; unclear D gene. Germline CDR1 reads SGDLS; CDR2 reads YYNGEE. This CDR3 has 13 amino acids. Trimming cost V 4 bases and J 3 bases, with 9 bases left between them. CDR3 protein: CASSNRVTDTQYF. The DNA of the CDR3 is TGTGCCAGCAGCAACCGGGTTACAGATACGCAGTATTTT.

This clone came up once. This chain uses TRBV6-1 with TRBJ2-7, with D perhaps matching TRBD2 (6 bases). V was cut by 3 bases and J by 2 bases, with 11 bases left in between. This CDR3 region has 14 residues. CDR1 and CDR2 from the germline V gene are MNHNS and SASEGT. The CDR3 loop reads CASSDLGGTYEQYF. The CDR3 coding sequence is TGTGCCAGCAGTGACCTCGGGGGAACCTACGAGCAGTACTTC.

The CDR3 DNA follows: TGCGCCAGCAGCTTGGAACAGGACCTCTTGGACGAGCAGTACTTC. It codes for CASSLEQDLLDEQYF. V is TRBV5-1 and J is TRBJ2-7, with D tentatively TRBD1 (5 bases). Germline CDR1 SGHRS, CDR2 YFSETQ. V was shortened by 0 bases and J by 5 bases, with 15 bases between the two germline ends. The CDR3 length is 15 residues.

The chain recombines TRBV27 with TRBJ2-7; tentatively, D is TRBD2 (7 bases). The germline V gene encodes CDR1 MNHEY and CDR2 SMNVEV (reference sequence). Between the trimmed V and J ends, which lost 5 bases and 5 bases, there was a span of 13 bases. The CDR3 totals 13 residues. CDR3 bases: TGTGCCAGCAGTCGAGGGGGGGACCACGAGCAGTACTTC. It translates to CASSRGGDHEQYF.

The chain joins TRBV7-9 to TRBJ2-7; possibly TRBD2 for D (5 bases). This CDR3 has 15 amino acids. Germline loops: CDR1 SEHNR, CDR2 FQNEAQ (reference sequence). Trimming pared 1 base from V and 5 bases from J, leaving 15 bases between. In nucleotides, the CDR3 is TGTGCCAGCAGCTTAGGAGGGCGGGCGGTCGACGAGCAGTACTTC. This encodes CASSLGGRAVDEQYF.

This chain joins TRBV6-6 and TRBJ1-2, with D perhaps TRBD1 (6 bases). There are 15 residues in the CDR3. Germline CDR1 is MNHNY and CDR2 is SVGAGI (reference sequence). Trimming took off 6 bases at V and 4 bases at J, with 18 bases between the two ends. CDR3 sequence (DNA): TGTGCCAGCAGCCCCCAAAAACAGGGCTCCTATGGCTACACCTTC. The encoded protein is CASSPQKQGSYGYTF.

The V call is TRBV9, the J call TRBJ2-3; D might be TRBD1 (6 bases). The CDR3 covers 13 residues. Trimming stripped 7 bases from V and 2 bases from J, with 11 bases between. Germline V gene data show CDR1 as SGDLS and CDR2 as YYNGEE. The CDR3 DNA reads as TGTGCCAGCCAAAGACAGGCCACAGATACGCAGTATTTT. This sequence encodes CASQRQATDTQYF.

J is TRBJ1-1 and V is TRBV11-3, with D maybe TRBD1 (5 bases). The CDR3 has 13 residues. Trimming took 7 bases from V and 0 from J, leaving 9 bases between them. Germline assignment: CDR1 SGHNT and CDR2 YENEEA. The CDR3 coding sequence is TGTGCCAGCAATCCAGGGATGAACACTGAAGCTTTCTTT. Translation gives CASNPGMNTEAFF. The full variable domain, rest sourced from reference TRBV11-3 and TRBJ1-1, is EAGVVQSPRYKIIEKKQPVAFWCNPISGHNTLYWYLQNLGQGPELLIRYENEEAVDDSQLPKDRFSAERLKGVDSTLKIQPAELGDSAVYLCASNPGMNTEAFFGQGTRLTVV.

The chain joins TRBV6-5 to TRBJ2-7; 8 nucleotides line up with TRBD2. With V trimmed by 6 bases and J by 2 bases, 9 bases remained unmatched. Per the germline V gene, CDR1 is MNHEY and CDR2 is SVGAGI. The CDR3 runs 15 residues. The CDR3 is CASRPSSAGAYEQYF. The CDR3 DNA reads TGTGCCAGCAGGCCATCATCAGCGGGAGCCTACGAGCAGTACTTC.

This chain uses TRBV6-4 with TRBJ2-3, with a weak D call TRBD1 (6 bases). This CDR3 is 18 amino acids long. Trimming removed 2 bases from V and 2 bases from J, with 20 bases in between. Germline loops: CDR1 MRHNA, CDR2 SNTAGT. The CDR3: CASSDPRGEAANTDTQYF. In DNA form, the CDR3 reads TGTGCCAGCAGTGACCCCAGGGGTGAGGCGGCTAACACAGATACGCAGTATTTT.

This chain uses TRBV27 with TRBJ2-7; D assignment may be TRBD1 or TRBD2 (5 bases each). Per germline, CDR1 MNHEY and CDR2 SMNVEV (reference sequence). This CDR3 contains 13 residues. V shed 6 bases and J shed 3 bases, with 12 bases lying between them. CDR3: CASRYRDDYEQYF. The DNA for the CDR3 is TGTGCCAGCAGGTACCGGGACGACTACGAGCAGTACTTC.

This rearrangement joins TRBV5-1 to TRBJ1-1, with 7 bases identical to TRBD1. This CDR3 region has 15 residues. J was trimmed by 2 bases and V by 7 bases; bases with no gene match: 11. CDR1 is SGHRS, CDR2 YFSETQ, per germline. CDR3 residues: CASGYRTGANTEAFF. Here the CDR3 DNA reads TGCGCCAGCGGATACCGGACAGGAGCTAACACTGAAGCTTTCTTT.

The chain is built from TRBV11-3 and TRBJ2-1; D not resolved. The CDR3 is made up of 15 amino acids. Trimming stripped 1 base from V and 4 bases from J, with 11 bases between. Germline values: CDR1 SGHNT, CDR2 YENEEA. CDR3 region: CASSLGLIGYNEQFF. The CDR3, as DNA: TGTGCCAGCAGCTTAGGGCTCATCGGATACAATGAGCAGTTCTTC.

J is TRBJ2-5 and V is TRBV28, with D possibly TRBD1 on 6 matching bases. Trimming stripped 3 bases from V and 1 base from J, with 12 bases between. Per the germline V gene, CDR1 is MDHEN and CDR2 is SYDVKM. The CDR3 totals 15 residues. CDR3 loop: CASSLPDRSQETQYF. Written as DNA, the CDR3 is TGTGCCAGCAGTTTGCCCGACAGGTCCCAAGAGACCCAGTACTTC.